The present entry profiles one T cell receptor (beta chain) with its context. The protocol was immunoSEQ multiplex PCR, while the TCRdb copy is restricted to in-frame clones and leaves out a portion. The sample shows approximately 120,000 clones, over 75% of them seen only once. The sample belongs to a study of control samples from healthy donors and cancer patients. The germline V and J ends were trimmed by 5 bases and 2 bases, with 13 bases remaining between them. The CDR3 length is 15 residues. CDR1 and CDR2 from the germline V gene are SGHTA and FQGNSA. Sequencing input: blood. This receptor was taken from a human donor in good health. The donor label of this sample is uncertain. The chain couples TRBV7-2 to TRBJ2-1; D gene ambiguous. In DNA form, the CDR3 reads TGTGCCAGCAGCCTACTCCGGATGACCTACAATGAGCAGTTCTTC. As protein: CASSLLRMTYNEQFF.